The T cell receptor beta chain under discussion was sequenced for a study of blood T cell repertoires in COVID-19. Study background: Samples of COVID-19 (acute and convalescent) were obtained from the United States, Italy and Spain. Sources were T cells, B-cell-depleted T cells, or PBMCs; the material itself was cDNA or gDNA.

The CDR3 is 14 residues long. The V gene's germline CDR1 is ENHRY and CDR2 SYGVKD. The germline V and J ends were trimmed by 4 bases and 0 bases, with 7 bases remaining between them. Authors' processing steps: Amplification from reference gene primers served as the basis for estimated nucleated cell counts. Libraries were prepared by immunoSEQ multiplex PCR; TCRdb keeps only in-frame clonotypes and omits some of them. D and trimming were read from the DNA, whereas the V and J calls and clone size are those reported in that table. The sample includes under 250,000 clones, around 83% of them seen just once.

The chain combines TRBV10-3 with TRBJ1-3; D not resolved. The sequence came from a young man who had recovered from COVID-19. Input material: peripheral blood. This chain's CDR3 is CAISAGPSGNTIYF. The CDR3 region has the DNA TGTGCCATCAGTGCAGGCCCCTCTGGAAACACCATATATTTT.